This record looks at one T cell receptor beta chain sequence and its context. Antigen specificity is unknown. The sample belongs to a study of graft-versus-host responses after intestinal transplantation. The CDR3 extends over 19 amino acids. The V end lost 0 bases, the J end lost 0 bases, and 19 bases lay between the germline ends. Germline loops: CDR1 SGHRS, CDR2 YFSETQ. Study results and caveats: Patients with graft-donor T cell macrochimerism had high graft-versus-host to host-versus-graft clonal ratios in allografts. The recipient marrow held GvH clones, and some of them showed up first in ileum or blood. Peak circulating GvH clone levels tracked with early post-transplant HvG declines.

Clones were sequenced by immunoSEQ multiplex PCR, and TCRdb holds only the in-frame ones, with some missing. This table has 60,000 or so clones, about 90% appearing once. The receptor was isolated from a human patient who received an intestinal transplant, so some T cells may come from the graft donor. The rearrangement links TRBV5-1 to TRBJ2-1, with D possibly being TRBD1 or TRBD2 (6 bases each). The material was PBMCs, obtained 118 days after intestinal transplantation. The CDR3 loop is CASSLVSQGRPSSYNEQFF. DNA for the CDR3: TGCGCCAGCAGCTTGGTCAGCCAGGGGAGGCCCAGCTCCTACAATGAGCAGTTCTTC.